This T cell receptor (beta chain) derives from a study of T cell responses to AZD1222 COVID-19 vaccine. Study-wide results and caveats: Among those given AZD1222, only five or six were seropositive at baseline. White British ancestry dominated among donors, who included more females, and clonal diversity was possibly underestimated. Increases in Spike-specific TCR breadth and depth were seen after two AZD1222 doses. Vaccine-associated CD4 TCRs spanned spike, dominant at 160-218 and 743-854.

Germline V gives CDR1 SGHRS, CDR2 YFSETQ. The ends were cut back, 6 bases at V and 2 bases at J, with 9 bases in the middle. CDR3 size: 13 residues. About this clone: Its specificity is not known.

Libraries were prepared by immunoSEQ multiplex PCR; TCRdb keeps only in-frame clonotypes and omits some of them. The repertoire has more than 110,000 clones, about 92% of them found once; the top ten carry 2.5% to 3.5%. The sample in question was peripheral blood, obtained on day 0 of AZD1222 vaccination. This chain connects TRBV5-1 to TRBJ2-1, with D unclear. The receptor comes from an adult in good health. The CDR3, as DNA: TGCGCCAGCACACTCTCCGCCTACAATGAGCAGTTCTTC. Translation gives CASTLSAYNEQFF.